Presented here are 22 T cell receptor beta chains from one specimen sequenced in a study of CD8 T cells in ankylosing spondylitis. TCRdb itself ran the 5' RACE reads through MiXCR, one entry per CDR3 protein. This sample has about 52,000 distinct CDR3 sequences, with 6.5% to 9% found just once. The specimen was blood, either unsorted or a sorted T cell fraction (not recorded which). The receptors were gathered from a female donor with ankylosing spondylitis or in good health (not recorded which).

This clonotype was seen repeatedly, ten times or more. The chain uses TRBV4-1 and TRBJ1-4; no firm D call. Germline V lookup: CDR1 MGHRA, CDR2 YSYEKL. V lost 1 base and J 0 bases, leaving 12 bases between the germline ends. The length of the CDR3 is 17 residues. The CDR3 DNA reads TGCGCCAGCAGCCAAGTCGCCGCAACTGCAACTAATGAAAAACTGTTTTTT. Amino acids: CASSQVAATATNEKLFF.

The rearrangement uses TRBV20-1 and TRBJ2-3; D uncertain. V shed 2 bases and J shed 1 base, with 10 bases lying between them. The CDR3 has 14 residues. Germline V gives CDR1 DFQATT, CDR2 SNEGSKA (reference sequence). CDR3 DNA sequence: TGCAGTGCTAGAAAAGCAGTTGGCACAGATACGCAGTATTTT. Protein: CSARKAVGTDTQYF.

Many counts were recorded for this clonotype. The chain has TRBV7-2 and TRBJ2-2; possibly TRBD1 or TRBD2 for D (6 bases each). This CDR3 is 15 amino acids long. Germline lookup yields CDR1 SGHTA and CDR2 FQGNSA. Trimming left V 2 bases short and J 2 bases short, with 9 bases between. CDR3 protein: CASSLRGPNTGELFF. DNA for the CDR3: TGTGCCAGCAGCTTACGGGGGCCAAACACCGGGGAGCTGTTTTTT.

This clonotype was seen ten or more times. The rearrangement links TRBV29-1 to TRBJ2-1; TRBD2 aligns across 8 bases. Germline CDR1 and CDR2: SQVTM and ANQGSEA. The CDR3 has 14 amino acids. After removal of 4 bases from V and 0 bases from J, the junction contained 2 bases not matched to a gene. CDR3 DNA sequence: TGCAGCGTTGTACTAGCGGCCTCCTACAATGAGCAGTTCTTC. It translates to CSVVLAASYNEQFF.

The table lists this clonotype with a few counts. The V and J genes are TRBV11-2 and TRBJ2-3, with 12 nucleotides matching TRBD2. This CDR3 is built from 18 residues. Looked up from germline, CDR1 is SGHAT and CDR2 is FQNNGV. V dropped 2 bases and J dropped 0; count of bases not matched to a gene: 6. CDR3 residues: CASSLTPSGGVSTDTQYF. The CDR3 region has the DNA TGTGCCAGCAGCTTAACCCCTAGCGGGGGGGTGAGCACAGATACGCAGTATTTT.

This clonotype was detected ten times or more. This sequence joins TRBV5-1 and TRBJ1-5; the D gene is possibly TRBD1 (5 bases). Trimming stripped 0 bases from V and 1 base from J, with 8 bases between. The CDR3 loop spans 15 amino acids. CDR1 is SGHRS and CDR2 is YFSETQ in the germline V gene. CDR3 residues: CASSLEGSSNQPQHF. The CDR3 DNA is TGCGCCAGCAGCTTGGAGGGGTCGAGCAATCAGCCCCAGCATTTT.

This clonotype has a handful of counts. The V gene is TRBV5-1, the J gene TRBJ2-5; unclear D gene. The CDR3 runs 13 residues. Germline V gene data show CDR1 as SGHRS and CDR2 as YFSETQ. Trimming cost V 0 bases and J 3 bases, with 6 bases left between them. The CDR3 coding sequence is TGCGCCAGCAGCTTGGGACTGAAAGAGACCCAGTACTTC. Its translation: CASSLGLKETQYF.

This clonotype was found once. A read error may account for a junction end that differs from germline. This sequence joins TRBV2 and TRBJ2-1; D gene unclear. Germline-derived CDR1 and CDR2 are SNHLY and FYNNEI. The CDR3 length is 13 residues. CDR3 in DNA: TGTGCCAGCAAGGGTAGCTCCTACAATAAGCAGTTCTTC. Translated: CASKGSSYNKQFF.

This clonotype appeared many times. The chain is built from TRBV5-1 and TRBJ2-2; 7 bases agree with TRBD2. V shed 4 bases and J 7 bases; nucleotides not matched to a gene: 10. Germline CDR1 SGHRS, CDR2 YFSETQ. The CDR3 is 15 amino acids. CDR3 nucleotide sequence: TGCGCCAGCAGCCCGCTAGCGGAACTAGTCGGGGAGCTGTTTTTT. Translated, it gives CASSPLAELVGELFF.

This clonotype was seen many times. The rearrangement uses TRBV6-2 or TRBV6-3 and TRBJ2-3; D is perhaps TRBD2 (5 bases). V lost 4 bases, J lost 3 bases, and 11 bases lay in between. Germline V gene lookup returns CDR1 MNHEY and CDR2 SVGEGT. This CDR3 is 14 amino acids long. CDR3 loop: CASSSRTETDTQYF. CDR3 bases: TGTGCCAGCAGTTCCCGGACTGAAACAGATACGCAGTATTTT.

The table lists this clonotype with many counts. V usage is TRBV11-2 and J usage is TRBJ1-1; D gene unclear. Germline V gene lookup returns CDR1 SGHAT and CDR2 FQNNGV. This CDR3 spans 15 amino acids. V dropped 3 bases and J dropped 2 bases, with 13 bases sitting between them. The CDR3 bases are TGTGCCAGCAGCTTCCCTCCAGATCTAAACACTGAAGCTTTCTTT. Amino acid sequence: CASSFPPDLNTEAFF.

This clonotype was detected a few times. The gene calls are TRBV2 and TRBJ2-3; 9 bases are shared with TRBD1. V lost 6 bases, J lost 4 bases, and 17 bases stayed unmatched. There are 18 residues in the CDR3. Germline assignment: CDR1 SNHLY and CDR2 FYNNEI. CDR3 in amino acids: CASSVRGWGTGISDTQYF. The CDR3 nucleotides read TGTGCCAGCAGCGTTCGCGGGTGGGGGACAGGGATATCAGATACGCAGTATTTT.

In regard to this clonotype: Relative to the germline gene, one junction end is altered; a read error may explain this. The J gene is TRBJ1-2, the V gene TRBV20-1, with D perhaps matching TRBD1 (5 bases). This CDR3 contains 13 residues. The germline V gene encodes CDR1 DFQATT and CDR2 SNEGSKA (reference sequence). The CDR3 spells CSARDLPVPGPVF. The DNA of the CDR3 is TGCAGTGCTAGAGATCTGCCCGTCCCGGGACCTGTCTTC.

At least ten counts were recorded for this clonotype. This sequence joins TRBV11-2 and TRBJ2-1; TRBD2 might be the D (5 bases). Germline CDR1 reads SGHAT; CDR2 reads FQNNGV. With 2 bases removed from V and 5 bases from J, the gap between germline ends came to 16 bases. The CDR3 is 16 amino acids. The CDR3 region has the DNA TGTGCCAGCAGCTTAATCCGGGCGGGCTTCGACAATGAGCAGTTCTTC. This encodes CASSLIRAGFDNEQFF.

This clonotype was counted at least ten times. V and J are TRBV5-1 and TRBJ2-5; D is perhaps TRBD1 (6 bases). V lost 4 bases and J lost 2, with 12 bases in between. Looked up from germline, CDR1 is SGHRS and CDR2 is YFSETQ. The CDR3 extends over 14 amino acids. The DNA for the CDR3 is TGCGCCAGCAGCGCCGGACAGATACAAGAGACCCAGTACTTC. This sequence encodes CASSAGQIQETQYF.

Many counts were recorded for this clonotype. V gene TRBV20-1 combines with J gene TRBJ2-3, with D maybe TRBD2 (6 bases). The CDR3 is made up of 14 amino acids. Germline-derived CDR1 and CDR2 are DFQATT and SNEGSKA (reference sequence). The CDR3 DNA follows: TGCAGCACTACCGGCGGGGACGGCGCCGATACGCAGTATTTT. Translating it yields CSTTGGDGADTQYF.

The table lists this clonotype with many counts. The rearrangement uses TRBV5-1 and TRBJ1-1, with TRBD1 as a possible D gene (5 bases). The germline gives CDR1 SGHRS, CDR2 YFSETQ. Trimming stripped 6 bases from V and 0 bases from J, with 12 bases between. This CDR3 comprises 14 residues. CDR3 residues: CASTRGEVNTEAFF. The CDR3 DNA reads as TGCGCCAGCACCCGAGGGGAGGTGAACACTGAAGCTTTCTTT. The full variable domain, rest sourced from reference TRBV5-1 and TRBJ1-1, is KAGVTQTPRYLIKTRGQQVTLSCSPISGHRSVSWYQQTPGQGLQFLFEYFSETQRNKGNFPGRFSGRQFSNSRSEMNVSTLELGDSALYLCASTRGEVNTEAFFGQGTRLTVV.

The table lists this clonotype with many counts. In DNA form, the CDR3 reads TGCGCCAGCAGCCCAGGTAGTGGGAGCACTGAAGCTTTCTTT. Its translation: CASSPGSGSTEAFF. The V gene is TRBV5-1, the J gene TRBJ1-1; D unresolved. V lost 4 bases to trimming and J lost 4 bases, with 14 bases between them. In germline, CDR1 is SGHRS, CDR2 YFSETQ. The CDR3 contains 14 residues.

This clonotype was counted ten times or more. This chain links TRBV7-2 with TRBJ2-3; the D gene is possibly TRBD2 (5 bases). This CDR3 comprises 15 residues. V lost 5 bases to trimming and J lost 0 bases, with 12 bases between them. Germline values: CDR1 SGHTA, CDR2 FQGNSA. The CDR3 sequence is CASSHGLSSTDTQYF. CDR3 DNA: TGTGCCAGCAGCCACGGACTTTCGAGCACAGATACGCAGTATTTT.

The V gene is TRBV11-2, the J gene TRBJ1-4; D gene uncertain. The CDR3 is 17 amino acids. Per germline, CDR1 SGHAT and CDR2 FQNNGV. V was shortened by 7 bases and J by 1 base, with 19 bases between the two germline ends. The CDR3 nucleotides are TGTGCCAGCATCTCCGGCCAGGCGAGTGAAACTAATGAAAAACTGTTTTTT. This sequence encodes CASISGQASETNEKLFF.

This clonotype occurred a few times. The chain joins TRBV25-1 to TRBJ1-1; D is uncertain. V was cut by 1 base and J by 1 base, with 1 base left in between. The CDR3 runs 12 residues. Germline V lookup: CDR1 MGHDK, CDR2 SYGVNS. The CDR3 protein is CASSESNTEAFF. CDR3 sequence (DNA): TGTGCCAGCAGTGAATCGAACACTGAAGCTTTCTTT. Based on the CDR3 plus reference TRBV25-1 and TRBJ1-1, the full variable domain is EADIYQTPRYLVIGTGKKITLECSQTMGHDKMYWYQQDPGMELHLIHYSYGVNSTEKGDLSSESTVSRIRTEHFPLTLESARPSHTSQYLCASSESNTEAFFGQGTRLTVV.

At least ten counts were recorded for this clonotype. The chain has TRBV5-1 and TRBJ2-5; possible D gene TRBD1, 5 bases. V lost 4 bases and J 4 bases, leaving 11 bases between the germline ends. Per germline, CDR1 SGHRS and CDR2 YFSETQ. The CDR3 runs 13 residues. The CDR3 spells CASSRGFGETQYF. For the CDR3, the DNA is TGCGCCAGCAGCAGGGGATTTGGAGAGACCCAGTACTTC.